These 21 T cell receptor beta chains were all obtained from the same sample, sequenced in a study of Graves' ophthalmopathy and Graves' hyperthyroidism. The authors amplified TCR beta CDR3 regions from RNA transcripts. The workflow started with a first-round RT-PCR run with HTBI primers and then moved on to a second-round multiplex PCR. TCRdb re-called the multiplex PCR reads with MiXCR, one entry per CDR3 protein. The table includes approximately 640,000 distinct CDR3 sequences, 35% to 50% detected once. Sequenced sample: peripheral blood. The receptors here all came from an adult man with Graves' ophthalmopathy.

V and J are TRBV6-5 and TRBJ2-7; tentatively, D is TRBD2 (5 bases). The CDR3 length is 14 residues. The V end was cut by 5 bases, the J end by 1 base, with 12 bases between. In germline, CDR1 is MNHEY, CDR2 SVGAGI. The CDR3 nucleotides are TGTGCCAGCAGTATCCGGGATCTATCCTACGAGCAGTACTTC. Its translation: CASSIRDLSYEQYF.

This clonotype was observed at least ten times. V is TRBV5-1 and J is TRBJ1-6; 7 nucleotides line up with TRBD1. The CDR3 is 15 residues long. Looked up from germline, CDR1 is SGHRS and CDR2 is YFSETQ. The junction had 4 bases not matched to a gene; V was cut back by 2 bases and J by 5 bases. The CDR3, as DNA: TGCGCCAGCAGCTTAGGACAGGAGGATAATTCACCCCTCCACTTT. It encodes CASSLGQEDNSPLHF.

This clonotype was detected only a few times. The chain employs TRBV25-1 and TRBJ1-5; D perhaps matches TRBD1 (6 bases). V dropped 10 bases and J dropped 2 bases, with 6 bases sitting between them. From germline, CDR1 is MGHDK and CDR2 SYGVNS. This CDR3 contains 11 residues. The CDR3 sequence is CATGGNQPQHF. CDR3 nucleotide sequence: TGTGCCACAGGGGGCAATCAGCCCCAGCATTTT.

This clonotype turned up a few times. The CDR3 DNA reads as TGTGCCAGCAGCCCTCGGACCACCTTTCTCGTCGACGAGCAGTACTTC. Translated, it gives CASSPRTTFLVDEQYF. J is TRBJ2-7 and V is TRBV16; the D is unclear. CDR1 and CDR2 (germline): KGHSY, FQNENV. Deletions cut 4 bases from V and 5 bases from J, with 21 bases between. This CDR3 region has 16 residues.

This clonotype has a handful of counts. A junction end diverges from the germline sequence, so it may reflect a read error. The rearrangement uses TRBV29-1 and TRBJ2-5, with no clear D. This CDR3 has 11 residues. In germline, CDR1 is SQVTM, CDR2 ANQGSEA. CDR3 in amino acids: CSVGDWQTQYF. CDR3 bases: TGCAGCGTGGGCGATTGGCAGACGCAGTACTTC. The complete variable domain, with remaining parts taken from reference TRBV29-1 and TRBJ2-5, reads SAVISQKPSRDICQRGTSLTIQCQVDSQVTMMFWYRQQPGQSLTLIATANQGSEATYESGFVIDKFPISRPNLTFSTLTVSNMSPEDSSIYLCSVGDWQTQYFGPGTRLLVL.

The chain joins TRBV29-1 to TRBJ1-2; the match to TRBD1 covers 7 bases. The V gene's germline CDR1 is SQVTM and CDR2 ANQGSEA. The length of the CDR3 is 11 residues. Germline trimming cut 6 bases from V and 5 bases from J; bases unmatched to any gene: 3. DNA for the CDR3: TGCAGCGTGCAACAGGGGTATGGCTACACCTTC. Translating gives CSVQQGYGYTF.

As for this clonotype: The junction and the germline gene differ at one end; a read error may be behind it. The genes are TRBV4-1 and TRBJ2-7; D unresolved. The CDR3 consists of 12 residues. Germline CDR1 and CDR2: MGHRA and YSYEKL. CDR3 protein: CAGSQAGYEQYF. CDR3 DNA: TGCGCCGGCAGCCAAGCCGGGTACGAGCAGTACTTC.

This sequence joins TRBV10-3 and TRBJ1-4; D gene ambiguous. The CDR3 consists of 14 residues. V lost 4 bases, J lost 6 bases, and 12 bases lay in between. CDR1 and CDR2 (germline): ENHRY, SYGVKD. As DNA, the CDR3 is TGTGCCATCAGTGGAGGGAGAGGGCATGAAAAACTGTTTTTT. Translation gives CAISGGRGHEKLFF.

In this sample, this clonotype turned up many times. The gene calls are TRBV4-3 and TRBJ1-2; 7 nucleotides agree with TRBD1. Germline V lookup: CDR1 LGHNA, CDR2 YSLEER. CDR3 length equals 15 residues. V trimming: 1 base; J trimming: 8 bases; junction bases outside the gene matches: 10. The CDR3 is CASSQGAGGKAGYTF. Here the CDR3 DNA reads TGCGCCAGCAGCCAAGGGGCAGGGGGTAAGGCGGGCTACACCTTC.

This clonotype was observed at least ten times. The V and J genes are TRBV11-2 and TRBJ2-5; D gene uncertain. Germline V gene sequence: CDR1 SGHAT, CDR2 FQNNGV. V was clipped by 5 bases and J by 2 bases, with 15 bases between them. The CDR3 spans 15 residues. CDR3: CASSLKLTPQETQYF. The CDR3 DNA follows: TGTGCCAGCAGCCTAAAACTGACCCCTCAAGAGACCCAGTACTTC.

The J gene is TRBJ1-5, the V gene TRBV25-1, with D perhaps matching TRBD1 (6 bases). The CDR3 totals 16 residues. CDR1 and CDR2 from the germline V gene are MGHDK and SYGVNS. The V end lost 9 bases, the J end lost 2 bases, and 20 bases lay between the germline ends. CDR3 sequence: CASSRGWGPGNQPQHF. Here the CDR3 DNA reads TGTGCCAGTAGTAGGGGGTGGGGGCCGGGCAATCAGCCCCAGCATTTT.

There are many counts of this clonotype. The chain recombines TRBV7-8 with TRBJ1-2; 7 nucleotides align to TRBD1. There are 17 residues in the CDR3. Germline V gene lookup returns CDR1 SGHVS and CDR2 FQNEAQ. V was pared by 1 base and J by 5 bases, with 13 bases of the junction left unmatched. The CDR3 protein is CASSLGSSRTGGYGYTF. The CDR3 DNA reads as TGTGCCAGCAGCTTAGGATCATCGAGGACAGGAGGTTATGGCTACACCTTC. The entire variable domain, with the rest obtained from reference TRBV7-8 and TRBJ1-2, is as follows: GAGVSQSPRYKVAKRGQDVALRCDPISGHVSLFWYQQALGQGPEFLTYFQNEAQLDKSGLPSDRFFAERPEGSVSTLKIQRTQQEDSAVYLCASSLGSSRTGGYGYTFGSGTRLTVV.

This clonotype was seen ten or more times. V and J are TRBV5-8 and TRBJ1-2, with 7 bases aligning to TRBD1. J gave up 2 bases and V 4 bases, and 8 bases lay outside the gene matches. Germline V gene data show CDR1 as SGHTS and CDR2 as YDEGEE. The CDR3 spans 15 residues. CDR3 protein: CASSIRGQLNYGYTF. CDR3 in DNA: TGTGCCAGCAGCATCAGGGGACAGCTCAACTATGGCTACACCTTC.

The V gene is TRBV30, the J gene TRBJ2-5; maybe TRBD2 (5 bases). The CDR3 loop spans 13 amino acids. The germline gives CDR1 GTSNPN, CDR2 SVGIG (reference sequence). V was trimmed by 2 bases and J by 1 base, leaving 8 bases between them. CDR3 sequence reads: CAWSSLAQETQYF. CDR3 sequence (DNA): TGTGCCTGGAGTTCCCTAGCCCAAGAGACCCAGTACTTC.

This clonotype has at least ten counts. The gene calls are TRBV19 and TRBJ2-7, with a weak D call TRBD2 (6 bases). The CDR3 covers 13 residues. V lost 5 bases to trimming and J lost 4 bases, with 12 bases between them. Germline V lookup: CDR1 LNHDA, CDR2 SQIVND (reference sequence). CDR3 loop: CASSAGSLYEQYF. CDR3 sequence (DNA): TGTGCCAGTAGTGCCGGGAGCTTATACGAGCAGTACTTC.

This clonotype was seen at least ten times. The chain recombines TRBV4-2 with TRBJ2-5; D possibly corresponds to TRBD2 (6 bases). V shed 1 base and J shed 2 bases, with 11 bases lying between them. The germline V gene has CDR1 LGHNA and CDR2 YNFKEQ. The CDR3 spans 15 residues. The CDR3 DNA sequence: TGTGCCAGCAGCCAAGCGACCGGGAGACAAGAGACCCAGTACTTC. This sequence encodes CASSQATGRQETQYF.

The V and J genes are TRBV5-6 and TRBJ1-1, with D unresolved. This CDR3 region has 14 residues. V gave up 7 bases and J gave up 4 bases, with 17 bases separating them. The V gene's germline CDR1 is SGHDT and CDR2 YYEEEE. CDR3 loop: CASSESREGTEAFF. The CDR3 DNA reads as TGTGCCAGCTCAGAATCGAGGGAGGGCACTGAAGCTTTCTTT.

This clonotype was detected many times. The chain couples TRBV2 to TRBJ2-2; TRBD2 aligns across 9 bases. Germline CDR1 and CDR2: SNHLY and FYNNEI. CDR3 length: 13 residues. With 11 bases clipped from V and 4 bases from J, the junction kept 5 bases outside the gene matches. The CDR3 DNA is TGTGCCTGCGGCGGGGGGGGCACCGGGGAGCTGTTTTTT. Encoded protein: CACGGGGTGELFF.

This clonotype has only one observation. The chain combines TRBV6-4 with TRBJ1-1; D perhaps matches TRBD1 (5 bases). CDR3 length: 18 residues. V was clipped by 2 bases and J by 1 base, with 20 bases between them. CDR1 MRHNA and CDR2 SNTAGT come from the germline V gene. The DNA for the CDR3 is TGTGCCAGCAGTGACACACCGACTGAGGGGCTTAAGAACACTGAAGCTTTCTTT. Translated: CASSDTPTEGLKNTEAFF.

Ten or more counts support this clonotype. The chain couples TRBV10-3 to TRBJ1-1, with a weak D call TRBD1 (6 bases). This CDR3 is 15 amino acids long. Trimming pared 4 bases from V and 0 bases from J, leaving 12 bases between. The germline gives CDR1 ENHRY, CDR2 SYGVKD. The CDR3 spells CAISALQGMNTEAFF. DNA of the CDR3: TGTGCCATCAGTGCCCTTCAGGGGATGAACACTGAAGCTTTCTTT.

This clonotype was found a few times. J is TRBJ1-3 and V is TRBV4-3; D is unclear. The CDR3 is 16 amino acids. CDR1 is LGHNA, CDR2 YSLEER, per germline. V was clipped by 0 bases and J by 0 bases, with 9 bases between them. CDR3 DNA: TGCGCCAGCAGCCAAGATGTGGACGCCTCTGGAAACACCATATATTTT. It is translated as CASSQDVDASGNTIYF.